The 31 T cell receptor beta chains below were found in one sample sequenced in a study of blood T cell repertoires in COVID-19. Clones were sequenced by immunoSEQ multiplex PCR, and TCRdb holds only the in-frame ones, with some missing. The table lists about 480,000 clones, 89% of them singletons. Input material: peripheral blood. These receptors were taken from a man in his late teens or twenties with COVID-19, enrolled during active disease.

This clone has just one count. This chain connects TRBV7-9 to TRBJ2-2; 10 positions agree with TRBD2. Trimming at V came to 1 base and at J to 0 bases, leaving 5 bases not matched to a gene. This CDR3 spans 18 amino acids. Germline values: CDR1 SEHNR, CDR2 FQNEAQ (reference sequence). CDR3 sequence: CASSLGRGLAANTGELFF. The DNA of the CDR3 is TGTGCCAGCAGCTTAGGGAGAGGACTAGCGGCGAACACCGGGGAGCTGTTTTTT.

The rearrangement uses TRBV30 and TRBJ1-1, with a weak D call TRBD1 (5 bases). CDR3 length: 13 residues. The V end was cut by 8 bases, the J end by 1 base, with 14 bases between. The V gene's germline CDR1 is GTSNPN and CDR2 SVGIG (reference sequence). The CDR3 DNA reads as TGTGCCGGGGAGGCGGGGGAGAACACTGAAGCTTTCTTT. Translated: CAGEAGENTEAFF.

The chain combines TRBV19 with TRBJ2-1; D is ambiguous. The CDR3 runs to 15 residues. The germline CDR1 and CDR2 sequences are LNHDA and SQIVND (reference sequence). V was shortened by 5 bases and J by 0 bases, with 11 bases between the two germline ends. CDR3 in DNA: TGTGCCAGTAGTGCGGTCCGAAGCTCCTACAATGAGCAGTTCTTC. Protein sequence: CASSAVRSSYNEQFF.

The chain recombines TRBV30 with TRBJ2-2; possible D gene TRBD1, 5 bases. Between the trimmed V and J ends, which lost 0 bases and 6 bases, there was a span of 8 bases. CDR1 is GTSNPN and CDR2 is SVGIG in the germline V gene (reference sequence). This CDR3 region has 13 residues. The DNA for the CDR3 is TGTGCCTGGAGTGTACAGGCCCCCGGGGAGCTGTTTTTT. Residues: CAWSVQAPGELFF. Looking up the rest from reference TRBV30 and TRBJ2-2 gives the full variable domain: SQTIHQWPATLVQPVGSPLSLECTVEGTSNPNLYWYRQAAGRGLQLLFYSVGIGQISSEVPQNLSASRPQDRQFILSSKKLLLSDSGFYLCAWSVQAPGELFFGEGSRLTVL.

The V gene is TRBV14, the J gene TRBJ2-1; 9 bases align to TRBD2. CDR1 and CDR2 from the germline V gene are SGHDN and FVKESK. CDR3 size: 16 residues. V shed 0 bases, J shed 6 bases, and the junction held 6 bases outside the gene matches. In DNA form, the CDR3 reads TGTGCCAGCAGCCAAGAAGGCGGGGGGGTACTCAATGAGCAGTTCTTC. It is translated as CASSQEGGGVLNEQFF.

The chain combines TRBV7-2 with TRBJ1-1; D not resolved. V was clipped by 5 bases and J by 5 bases, with 27 bases between them. The CDR3 has 18 residues. Germline CDR1 SGHTA, CDR2 FQGNSA. The CDR3 here is CASSGRPRLGGVRTEAFF. CDR3 coding DNA: TGTGCCAGCAGCGGACGACCCCGGCTAGGCGGGGTTAGAACTGAAGCTTTCTTT. Supplemented by reference TRBV7-2 and TRBJ1-1, the full variable domain reads GAGVSQSPSNKVTEKGKDVELRCDPISGHTALYWYRQSLGQGLEFLIYFQGNSAPDKSGLPSDRFSAERTGGSVSTLTIQRTQQEDSAVYLCASSGRPRLGGVRTEAFFGQGTRLTVV.

V gene TRBV5-5 combines with J gene TRBJ1-6; D ambiguous. V was trimmed by 4 bases and J by 6 bases, leaving 11 bases between them. The length of the CDR3 is 14 residues. Looked up from germline, CDR1 is SGHKS and CDR2 is YYEKEE (reference sequence). CDR3: CASSLGSPNSPLHF. As DNA, the CDR3 is TGTGCCAGCAGCCTGGGCAGTCCTAATTCACCCCTCCACTTT.

V and J are TRBV7-3 and TRBJ2-1; 10 bases match TRBD2. The germline V gene encodes CDR1 SGHTA and CDR2 FQGTGA. V gave up 2 bases and J gave up 10 bases; unmatched junction bases: 2. The CDR3 runs to 13 residues. This chain's CDR3 is CASSLGGLAEQFF. In DNA form, the CDR3 reads TGTGCCAGCAGCTTAGGGGGACTAGCGGAGCAGTTCTTC.

The rearrangement uses TRBV19 and TRBJ2-1; 8 bases fit TRBD2. V shed 10 bases, J shed 7 bases, and the junction held 18 bases outside the gene matches. This CDR3 region has 16 residues. Germline CDR1 is LNHDA and CDR2 is SQIVND (reference sequence). The CDR3 sequence is CATKKTGLGFRNEQFF. CDR3 bases: TGTGCCACGAAAAAAACGGGACTAGGGTTTAGGAATGAGCAGTTCTTC.

The V gene is TRBV7-9, the J gene TRBJ1-1, with TRBD1 identical over 12 bases. Trimming removed 6 bases from V and 4 bases from J; junction bases left unmatched: 6. Germline CDR1 SEHNR, CDR2 FQNEAQ (reference sequence). The CDR3 runs 15 residues. CDR3 coding DNA: TGTGCCAGCAGTTGGGACAGGGGGCGTAGCACTGAAGCTTTCTTT. Translation gives CASSWDRGRSTEAFF.

The rearrangement joins TRBV11-3 to TRBJ2-3; tentative D call: TRBD2 (6 bases). V was shortened by 1 base and J by 0 bases, with 23 bases between the two germline ends. Germline CDR1 reads SGHNT; CDR2 reads YENEEA. This CDR3 is 20 amino acids long. The CDR3 DNA reads TGTGCCAGCAGCTTAGCCGGGGGTCTTAGCCTCGCTACTAGCACAGATACGCAGTATTTT. Protein product: CASSLAGGLSLATSTDTQYF.

The rearrangement uses TRBV2 and TRBJ2-5; 8 nucleotides line up with TRBD1. The junction had 5 bases not matched to a gene; V was cut back by 0 bases and J by 5 bases. Germline CDR1 is SNHLY and CDR2 is FYNNEI. This CDR3 has 15 amino acids. The CDR3 sequence is CASSEATGVGETQYF. In DNA, the CDR3 is TGTGCCAGCAGTGAAGCGACAGGGGTTGGGGAGACCCAGTACTTC.

This chain joins TRBV12-3 or TRBV12-4 and TRBJ2-1; TRBD1 might be the D (6 bases). V was clipped by 6 bases and J by 8 bases, with 11 bases between them. The CDR3 has 12 amino acids. This CDR3 is CASSQQGYEQFF. CDR3 bases: TGTGCCAGCAGCCAACAGGGCTATGAGCAGTTCTTC.

This clone was observed a few times. The chain couples TRBV30 to TRBJ1-6, with TRBD1 matching 9 bases. CDR3 length: 14 amino acids. Germline values: CDR1 GTSNPN, CDR2 SVGIG (reference sequence). V dropped 2 bases and J dropped 14; count of bases not matched to a gene: 10. The CDR3 bases are TGTGCCTGGAGTCCGGACAGGGGTCTAAAGGCCCTCCACTTT. It translates to CAWSPDRGLKALHF.

The V gene is TRBV27, the J gene TRBJ2-3, with D tentatively TRBD2 (6 bases). In germline, CDR1 is MNHEY, CDR2 SMNVEV (reference sequence). Deletions cut 6 bases from V and 1 base from J, with 14 bases between. The CDR3 spans 15 residues. CDR3 amino acids: CASSSPPGGTDTQYF. In DNA form, the CDR3 reads TGTGCCAGCAGCTCACCCCCGGGGGGCACAGATACGCAGTATTTT.

The chain couples TRBV19 to TRBJ2-7; D uncertain. The V gene's germline CDR1 is LNHDA and CDR2 SQIVND (reference sequence). V dropped 4 bases and J dropped 7 bases, with 14 bases sitting between them. This CDR3 contains 13 residues. This CDR3 reads CASSTDQAKEQYF. In DNA form, the CDR3 reads TGTGCCAGTAGTACCGACCAGGCGAAAGAGCAGTACTTC.

This chain joins TRBV10-1 and TRBJ2-7, with 10 bases lining up with TRBD2. This CDR3 spans 16 amino acids. V trimming: 3 bases; J trimming: 0 bases; junction bases outside the gene matches: 5. Per germline, CDR1 WNHNN and CDR2 SYGVQD (reference sequence). This CDR3 is CASSEASGGRSYEQYF. As DNA, the CDR3 is TGCGCCAGCAGTGAAGCTAGCGGGGGTCGCTCCTACGAGCAGTACTTC.

The gene calls are TRBV10-1 and TRBJ2-7, with D perhaps TRBD2 (6 bases). Per germline, CDR1 WNHNN and CDR2 SYGVQD (reference sequence). The CDR3 length is 14 residues. Trimming stripped 2 bases from V and 3 bases from J, with 11 bases between. CDR3: CASSEGSGNYEQYF. DNA for the CDR3: TGCGCCAGCAGTGAGGGTAGCGGAAACTACGAGCAGTACTTC.

V is TRBV5-1 and J is TRBJ1-4; 10 bases are shared with TRBD1. V lost 2 bases and J lost 3; bases outside the gene matches: 4. Germline V gene data show CDR1 as SGHRS and CDR2 as YFSETQ. The CDR3 consists of 16 residues. The CDR3 DNA is TGCGCCAGCAGCTTATTTGGACAGGGGGCTAATGAAAAACTGTTTTTT. Translation gives CASSLFGQGANEKLFF.

The chain combines TRBV3-1 (or the pseudogene TRBV3-2) with TRBJ2-7; D is ambiguous. The length of the CDR3 is 14 residues. Germline V lookup: CDR1 LGHDT, CDR2 YNNKEL (reference sequence). With 1 base removed from V and 6 bases from J, the gap between germline ends came to 13 bases. The CDR3 nucleotides are TGTGCCAGCAGCCAAGTTGCGCGGTCCGCCGAGCAGTACTTC. It specifies CASSQVARSAEQYF.

This clone was detected once. The rearrangement links TRBV27 to TRBJ2-1, with 11 bases lining up with TRBD1. The germline CDR1 and CDR2 sequences are MNHEY and SMNVEV (reference sequence). The CDR3 loop spans 16 amino acids. With 6 bases clipped from V and 5 bases from J, the junction kept 9 bases outside the gene matches. The CDR3 loop is CASRPGTGGIHNEQFF. The CDR3, as DNA: TGTGCCAGCAGACCCGGGACAGGGGGGATACACAATGAGCAGTTCTTC.

The rearrangement uses TRBV1 and TRBJ2-5; the table's D call TRBD2 went unverified against the DNA. TRBV1 is designated a pseudogene. The CDR3 is 17 amino acids. The CDR3 region has the DNA TGCACCAGCGGGGTGTATTACAAGCGGGAGTACCGGGAGACCCAGTACTTC. It yields the protein CTSGVYYKREYRETQYF.

The genes are TRBV3-1 (or the pseudogene TRBV3-2) and TRBJ1-3; possibly TRBD1 for D (6 bases). Trimming took off 0 bases at V and 0 bases at J, with 9 bases between the two ends. This CDR3 is 16 amino acids long. The germline V gene encodes CDR1 LGHDT and CDR2 YNNKEL (reference sequence). The CDR3 sequence is CASSQEQGSSGNTIYF. The CDR3, as DNA: TGTGCCAGCAGCCAAGAACAGGGAAGCTCTGGAAACACCATATATTTT.

The chain combines TRBV21-1 with TRBJ2-1; TRBD2 was called by the table and not checked on the DNA. TRBV21-1 is designated a pseudogene. This CDR3 is built from 15 residues. The CDR3 nucleotides read TGTGCCAGCAGCAGTACCGGGACTTCCTACAATGAGCAGTTCTTC. Its protein product is CASSSTGTSYNEQFF.

The CDR3 protein is CASSETGGYSPLHF. The CDR3 bases are TGTGCCAGCAGTGAGACAGGGGGGTACTCACCCCTCCACTTT. The chain is built from TRBV2 and TRBJ1-6; 9 bases map to TRBD1. Germline loops: CDR1 SNHLY, CDR2 FYNNEI. J was trimmed by 10 bases and V by 3 bases; bases with no gene match: 4. This CDR3 is 14 amino acids long.

The CDR3 loop reads CASSIGGGIYGYTF. The CDR3, as DNA: TGTGCCAGTAGTATAGGCGGAGGGATCTATGGCTACACCTTC. The J gene is TRBJ1-2, the V gene TRBV19, with no clear D. Trimming pared 1 base from V and 4 bases from J, leaving 10 bases between. The CDR3 spans 14 residues. Per the germline V gene, CDR1 is LNHDA and CDR2 is SQIVND (reference sequence).

This clone showed up just once. The rearrangement joins TRBV6-5 to TRBJ2-7; 10 positions agree with TRBD1. V dropped 6 bases and J dropped 3; count of bases not matched to a gene: 8. Germline CDR1 and CDR2: MNHEY and SVGAGI. This CDR3 comprises 15 residues. CDR3 protein: CASRSPGQGFYEQYF. Written as DNA, the CDR3 is TGTGCCAGCAGATCTCCGGGACAGGGGTTCTACGAGCAGTACTTC.

The chain joins TRBV15 to TRBJ1-1; 7 nucleotides match TRBD1. CDR1 LNHNV and CDR2 YYDKDF come from the germline V gene (reference sequence). With 0 bases clipped from V and 6 bases from J, the junction kept 7 bases outside the gene matches. The CDR3 totals 15 residues. The chain's CDR3 is CATSRDLRGLAEAFF. The CDR3, as DNA: TGTGCCACCAGCAGAGATTTGAGGGGGCTCGCTGAAGCTTTCTTT.

The chain joins TRBV5-1 to TRBJ2-5; tentatively, D is TRBD1 (5 bases). Per the germline V gene, CDR1 is SGHRS and CDR2 is YFSETQ. V lost 5 bases, J lost 2 bases, and 10 bases lay in between. The CDR3 is 13 residues long. The CDR3 region is CASRTEVQETQYF. As DNA, the CDR3 is TGCGCCAGCAGGACAGAAGTTCAAGAGACCCAGTACTTC.

The J gene is TRBJ2-1, the V gene TRBV4-1; the match to TRBD2 covers 8 bases. The V segment lost 4 bases and the J segment 15 bases; nucleotides outside the gene matches: 11. This CDR3 comprises 13 residues. Per germline, CDR1 MGHRA and CDR2 YSYEKL. CDR3 loop: CASSPPGGDSRFF. The DNA of the CDR3 is TGCGCCAGCAGCCCGCCCGGGGGGGATTCTAGGTTCTTC.

J is TRBJ1-3 and V is TRBV4-2; 8 nucleotides line up with TRBD1. The CDR3 totals 15 residues. Germline assignment: CDR1 LGHNA and CDR2 YNFKEQ. The junction had 8 bases not matched to a gene; V was cut back by 2 bases and J by 8 bases. CDR3 in amino acids: CASSQLNRGMDTIYF. The CDR3 coding sequence is TGTGCCAGCAGCCAACTGAACAGGGGGATGGACACCATATATTTT.